The table lists the clone carrying this TCR beta chain with a few counts. Its antigen is as yet unknown. The data were taken from a study of T cell responses to AZD1222 COVID-19 vaccine. Points from the study as a whole: Spike-wide coverage was observed for vaccine-associated CD4 TCRs, with dominant responses at 160-218 and 743-854. White British people made up most donors, females outnumbered males, and clonal diversity was possibly underestimated. Increases in Spike-specific TCR breadth and depth were seen after two AZD1222 doses. No repertoire was sampled before or during the peak T cell response, only after it.

From germline, CDR1 is SQVTM and CDR2 ANQGSEA. V was clipped by 6 bases and J by 0 bases, with 10 bases between them. This CDR3 comprises 13 residues. Here immunoSEQ multiplex PCR was the method, and the copy in TCRdb shows in-frame clones only, minus some. Altogether about 180,000 clones are present, around 90% being singletons, with the ten largest covering approximately 26%. The input for sequencing was peripheral blood, taken 28 days after the second AZD1222 dose. This chain connects TRBV29-1 to TRBJ2-3; D ambiguous. This TCR derives from an adult who received the AZD1222 COVID-19 vaccine. CDR3 nucleotides: TGCAGCGTCGGTCCGAAAAGCACAGATACGCAGTATTTT. Encoded protein: CSVGPKSTDTQYF.